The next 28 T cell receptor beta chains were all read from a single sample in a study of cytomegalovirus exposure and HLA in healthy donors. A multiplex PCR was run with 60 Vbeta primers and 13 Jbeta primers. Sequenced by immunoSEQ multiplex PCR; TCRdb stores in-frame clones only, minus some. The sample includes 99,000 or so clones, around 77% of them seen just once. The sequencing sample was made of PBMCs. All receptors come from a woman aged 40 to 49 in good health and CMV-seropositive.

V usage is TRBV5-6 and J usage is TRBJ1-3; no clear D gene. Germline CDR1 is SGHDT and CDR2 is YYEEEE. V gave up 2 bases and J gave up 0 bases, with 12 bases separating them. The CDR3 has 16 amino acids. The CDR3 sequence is CASSLFISFSGNTIYF. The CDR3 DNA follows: TGTGCCAGCAGCTTATTCATCAGTTTCTCTGGAAACACCATATATTTT.

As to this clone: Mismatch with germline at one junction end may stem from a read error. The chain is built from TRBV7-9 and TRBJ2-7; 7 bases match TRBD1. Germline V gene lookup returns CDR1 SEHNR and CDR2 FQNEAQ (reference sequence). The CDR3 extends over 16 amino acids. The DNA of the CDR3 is TGTTCCAGCAGCTTTCCACAGGGGATCTATCCCTACGAGCAGTACTTC. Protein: CSSSFPQGIYPYEQYF.

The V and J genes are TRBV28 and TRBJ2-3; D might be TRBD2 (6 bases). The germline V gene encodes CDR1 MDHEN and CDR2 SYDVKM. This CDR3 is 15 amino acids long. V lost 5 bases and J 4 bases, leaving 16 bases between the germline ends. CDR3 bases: TGTGCCAGCAGTACGGGACTCTCATTGGCAGATACGCAGTATTTT. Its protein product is CASSTGLSLADTQYF.

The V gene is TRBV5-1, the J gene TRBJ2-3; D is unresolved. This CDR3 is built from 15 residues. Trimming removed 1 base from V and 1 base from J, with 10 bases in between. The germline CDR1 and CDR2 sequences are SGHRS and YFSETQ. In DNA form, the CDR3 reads TGCGCCAGCAGCTTGAACCCTACAGGCACAGATACGCAGTATTTT. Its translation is CASSLNPTGTDTQYF.

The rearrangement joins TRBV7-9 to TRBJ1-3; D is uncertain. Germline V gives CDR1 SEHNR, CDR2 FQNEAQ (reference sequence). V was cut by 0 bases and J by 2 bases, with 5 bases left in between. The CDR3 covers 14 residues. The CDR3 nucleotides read TGTGCCAGCAGCTTAGCAGAGGCTGGAAACACCATATATTTT. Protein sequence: CASSLAEAGNTIYF. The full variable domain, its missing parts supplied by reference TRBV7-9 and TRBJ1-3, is DTGVSQNPRHKITKRGQNVTFRCDPISEHNRLYWYRQTLGQGPEFLTYFQNEAQLEKSRLLSDRFSAERPKGSFSTLEIQRTEQGDSAMYLCASSLAEAGNTIYFGEGSWLTVV.

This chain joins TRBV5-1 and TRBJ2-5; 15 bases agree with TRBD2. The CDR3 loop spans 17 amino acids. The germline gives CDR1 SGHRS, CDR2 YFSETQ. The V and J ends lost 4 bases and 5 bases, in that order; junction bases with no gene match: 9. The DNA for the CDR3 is TGCGCCAGCAGCCTGGGGACTAGCGGGGGGACGGGGGAGACCCAGTACTTC. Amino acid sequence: CASSLGTSGGTGETQYF.

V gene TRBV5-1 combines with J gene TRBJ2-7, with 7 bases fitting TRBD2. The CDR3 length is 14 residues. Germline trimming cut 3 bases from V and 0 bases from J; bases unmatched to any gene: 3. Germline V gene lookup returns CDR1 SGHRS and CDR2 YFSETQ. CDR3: CASSSWTSSYEQYF. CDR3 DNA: TGCGCCAGCAGCTCGTGGACTAGCTCCTACGAGCAGTACTTC.

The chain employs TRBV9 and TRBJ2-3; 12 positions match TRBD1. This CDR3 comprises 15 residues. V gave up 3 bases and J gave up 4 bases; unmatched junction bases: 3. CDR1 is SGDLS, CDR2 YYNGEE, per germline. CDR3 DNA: TGTGCCAGCAGCGACGGGACAGGGGGCGCAGATACGCAGTATTTT. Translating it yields CASSDGTGGADTQYF.

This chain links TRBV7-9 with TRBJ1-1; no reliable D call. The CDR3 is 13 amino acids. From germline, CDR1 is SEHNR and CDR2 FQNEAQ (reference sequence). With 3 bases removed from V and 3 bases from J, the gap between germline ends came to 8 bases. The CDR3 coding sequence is TGTGCCAGCAGCTTCCAAGAGTACACTGAAGCTTTCTTT. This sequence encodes CASSFQEYTEAFF. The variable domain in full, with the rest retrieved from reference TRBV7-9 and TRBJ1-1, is DTGVSQNPRHKITKRGQNVTFRCDPISEHNRLYWYRQTLGQGPEFLTYFQNEAQLEKSRLLSDRFSAERPKGSFSTLEIQRTEQGDSAMYLCASSFQEYTEAFFGQGTRLTVV.

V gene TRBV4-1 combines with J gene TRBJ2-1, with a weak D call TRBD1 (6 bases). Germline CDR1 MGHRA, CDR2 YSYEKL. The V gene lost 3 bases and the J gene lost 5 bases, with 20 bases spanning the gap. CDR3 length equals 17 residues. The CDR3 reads CASSQFDHRVLDNEQFF. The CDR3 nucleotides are TGCGCCAGCAGCCAGTTTGACCACAGGGTTCTGGACAATGAGCAGTTCTTC.

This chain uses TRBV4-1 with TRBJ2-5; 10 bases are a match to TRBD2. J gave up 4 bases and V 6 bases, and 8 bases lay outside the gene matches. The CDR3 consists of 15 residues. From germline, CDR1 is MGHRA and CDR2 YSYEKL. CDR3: CASRRLAGGAETQYF. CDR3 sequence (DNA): TGCGCCAGCAGGAGGTTAGCGGGAGGAGCAGAGACCCAGTACTTC.

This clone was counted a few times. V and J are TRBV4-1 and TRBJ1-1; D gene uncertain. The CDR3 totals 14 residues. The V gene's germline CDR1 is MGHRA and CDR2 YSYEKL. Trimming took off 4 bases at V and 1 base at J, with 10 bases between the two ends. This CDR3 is CASSPVPWNTEAFF. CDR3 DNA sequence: TGCGCCAGCAGCCCGGTCCCCTGGAACACTGAAGCTTTCTTT.

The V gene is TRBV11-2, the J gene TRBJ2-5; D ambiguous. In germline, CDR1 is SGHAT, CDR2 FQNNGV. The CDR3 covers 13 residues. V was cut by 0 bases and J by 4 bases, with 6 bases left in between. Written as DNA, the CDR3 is TGTGCCAGCAGCTTAGAGGCCTCAGAGACCCAGTACTTC. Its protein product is CASSLEASETQYF.

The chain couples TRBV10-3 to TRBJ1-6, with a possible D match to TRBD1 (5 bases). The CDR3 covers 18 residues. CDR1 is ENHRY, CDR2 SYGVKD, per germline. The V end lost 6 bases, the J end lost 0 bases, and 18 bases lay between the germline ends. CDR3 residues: CAISITGTTSSYNSPLHF. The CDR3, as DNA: TGTGCCATCAGCATCACCGGGACTACAAGCTCCTATAATTCACCCCTCCACTTT.

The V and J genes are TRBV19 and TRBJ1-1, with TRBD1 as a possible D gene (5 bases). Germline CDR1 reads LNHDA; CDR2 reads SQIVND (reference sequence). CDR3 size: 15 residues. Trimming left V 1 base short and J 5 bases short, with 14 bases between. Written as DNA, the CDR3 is TGTGCCAGTAGTATAGTAGGGGTAGGAGAAACTGAAGCTTTCTTT. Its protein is CASSIVGVGETEAFF.

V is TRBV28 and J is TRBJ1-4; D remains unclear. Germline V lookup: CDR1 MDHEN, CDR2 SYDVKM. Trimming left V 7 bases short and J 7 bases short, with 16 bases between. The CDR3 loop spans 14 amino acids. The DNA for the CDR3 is TGTGCCAGCACCCCGGGCCTGCGGGGTGAAAAACTGTTTTTT. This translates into CASTPGLRGEKLFF. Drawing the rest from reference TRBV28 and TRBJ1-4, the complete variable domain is DVKVTQSSRYLVKRTGEKVFLECVQDMDHENMFWYRQDPGLGLRLIYFSYDVKMKEKGDIPEGYSVSREKKERFSLILESASTNQTSMYLCASTPGLRGEKLFFGSGTQLSVL.

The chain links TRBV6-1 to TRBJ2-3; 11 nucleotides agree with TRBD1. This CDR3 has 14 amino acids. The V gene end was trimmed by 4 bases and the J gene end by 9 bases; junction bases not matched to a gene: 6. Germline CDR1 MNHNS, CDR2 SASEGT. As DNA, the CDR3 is TGTGCCAGCAGTGTGGGACAGGGGGTTTTAACGCAGTATTTT. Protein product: CASSVGQGVLTQYF.

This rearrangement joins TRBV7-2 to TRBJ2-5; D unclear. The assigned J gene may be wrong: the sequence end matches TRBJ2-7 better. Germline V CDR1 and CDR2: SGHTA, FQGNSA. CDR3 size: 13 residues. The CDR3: CASSHSSPYEQYF. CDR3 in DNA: TGTGCCAGCAGCCATAGCAGTCCCTACGAGCAGTACTTC.

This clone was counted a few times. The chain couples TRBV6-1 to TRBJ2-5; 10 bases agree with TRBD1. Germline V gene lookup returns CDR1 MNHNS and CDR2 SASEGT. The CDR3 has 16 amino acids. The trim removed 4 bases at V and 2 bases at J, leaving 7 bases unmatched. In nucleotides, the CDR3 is TGTGCCAGCAGTGCTCAGGGACAGGGGCGGCAAGAGACCCAGTACTTC. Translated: CASSAQGQGRQETQYF.

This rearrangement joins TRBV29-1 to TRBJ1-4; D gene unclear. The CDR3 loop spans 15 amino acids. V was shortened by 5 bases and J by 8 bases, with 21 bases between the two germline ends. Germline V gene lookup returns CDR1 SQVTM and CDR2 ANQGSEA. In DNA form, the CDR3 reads TGCAGCGTTTCCGGAAAGGAAATGGCAGGAGAAAAACTGTTTTTT. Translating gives CSVSGKEMAGEKLFF.

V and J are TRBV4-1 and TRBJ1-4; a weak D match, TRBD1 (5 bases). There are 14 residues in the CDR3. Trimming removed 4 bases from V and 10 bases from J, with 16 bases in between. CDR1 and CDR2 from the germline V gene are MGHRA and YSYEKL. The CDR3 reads CASSLIGVGGKLFF. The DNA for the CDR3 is TGCGCCAGCAGCCTAATAGGGGTGGGTGGAAAACTGTTTTTT.

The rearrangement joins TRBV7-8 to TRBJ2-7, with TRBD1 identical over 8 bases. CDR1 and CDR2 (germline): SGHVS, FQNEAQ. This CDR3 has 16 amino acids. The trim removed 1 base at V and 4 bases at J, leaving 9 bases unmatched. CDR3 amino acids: CASSLGAGGMGYEQYF. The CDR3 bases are TGTGCCAGCAGCTTAGGGGCAGGGGGCATGGGGTACGAGCAGTACTTC.

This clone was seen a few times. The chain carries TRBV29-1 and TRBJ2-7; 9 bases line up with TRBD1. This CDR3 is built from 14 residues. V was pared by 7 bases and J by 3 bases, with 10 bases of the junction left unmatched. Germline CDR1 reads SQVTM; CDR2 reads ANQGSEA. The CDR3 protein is CSAGPGQGIYEQYF. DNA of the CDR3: TGCAGCGCTGGACCGGGACAGGGTATCTACGAGCAGTACTTC.

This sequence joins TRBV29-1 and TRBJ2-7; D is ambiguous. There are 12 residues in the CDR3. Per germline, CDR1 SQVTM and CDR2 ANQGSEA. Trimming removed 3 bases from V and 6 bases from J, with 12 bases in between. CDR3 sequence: CSVDGALSEQYF. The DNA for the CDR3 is TGCAGCGTTGACGGAGCACTAAGCGAGCAGTACTTC.

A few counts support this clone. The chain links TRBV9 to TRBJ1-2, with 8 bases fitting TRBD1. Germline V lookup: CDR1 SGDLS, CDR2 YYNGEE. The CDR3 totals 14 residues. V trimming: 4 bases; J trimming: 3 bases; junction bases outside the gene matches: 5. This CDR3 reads CASSPMTGDYGYTF. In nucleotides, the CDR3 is TGTGCCAGCAGCCCCATGACAGGGGACTATGGCTACACCTTC.

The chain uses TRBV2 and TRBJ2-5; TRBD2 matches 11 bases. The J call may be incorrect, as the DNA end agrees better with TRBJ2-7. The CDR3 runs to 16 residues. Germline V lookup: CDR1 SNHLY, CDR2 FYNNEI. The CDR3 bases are TGTGCCAGCTGGGCATCAGGGACTAGCGGAAAGTACGAGCAGTACTTC. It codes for CASWASGTSGKYEQYF.

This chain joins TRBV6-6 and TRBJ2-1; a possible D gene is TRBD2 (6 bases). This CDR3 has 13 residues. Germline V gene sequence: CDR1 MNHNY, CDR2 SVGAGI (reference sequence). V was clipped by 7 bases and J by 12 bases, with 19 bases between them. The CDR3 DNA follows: TGTGCCAGCAACGCGCAGTGGGGGGAAAGGCAGTTCTTC. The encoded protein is CASNAQWGERQFF.

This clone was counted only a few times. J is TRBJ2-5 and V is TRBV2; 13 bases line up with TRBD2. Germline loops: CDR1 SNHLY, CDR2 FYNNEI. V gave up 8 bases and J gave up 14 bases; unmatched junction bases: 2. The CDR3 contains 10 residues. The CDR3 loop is CASGGLAGYF. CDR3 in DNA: TGTGCCAGCGGGGGACTAGCGGGATACTTC.